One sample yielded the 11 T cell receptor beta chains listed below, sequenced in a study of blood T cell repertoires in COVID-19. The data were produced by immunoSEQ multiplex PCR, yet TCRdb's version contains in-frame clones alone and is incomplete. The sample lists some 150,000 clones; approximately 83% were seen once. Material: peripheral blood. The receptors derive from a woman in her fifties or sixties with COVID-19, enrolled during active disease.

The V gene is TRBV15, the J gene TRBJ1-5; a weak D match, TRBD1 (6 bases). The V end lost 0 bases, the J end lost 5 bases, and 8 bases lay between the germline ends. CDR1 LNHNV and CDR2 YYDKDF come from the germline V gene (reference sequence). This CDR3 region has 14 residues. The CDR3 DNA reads TGTGCCACCAGCAGAGAGGACAGAGATCAGCCCCAGCATTTT. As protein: CATSREDRDQPQHF.

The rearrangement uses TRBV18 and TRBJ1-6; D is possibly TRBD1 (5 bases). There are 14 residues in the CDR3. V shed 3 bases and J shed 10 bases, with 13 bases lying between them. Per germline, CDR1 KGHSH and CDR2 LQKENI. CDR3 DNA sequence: TGTGCCAGCTCACCTTTCCAGGGTCACTCACCCCTCCACTTT. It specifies CASSPFQGHSPLHF.

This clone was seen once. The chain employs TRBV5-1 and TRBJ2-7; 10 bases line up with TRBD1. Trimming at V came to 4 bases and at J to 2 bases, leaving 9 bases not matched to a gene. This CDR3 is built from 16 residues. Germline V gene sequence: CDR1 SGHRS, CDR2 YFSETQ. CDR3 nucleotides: TGCGCCAGCAGCACCACCCCGGGACAGGGGACCTACGAGCAGTACTTC. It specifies CASSTTPGQGTYEQYF.

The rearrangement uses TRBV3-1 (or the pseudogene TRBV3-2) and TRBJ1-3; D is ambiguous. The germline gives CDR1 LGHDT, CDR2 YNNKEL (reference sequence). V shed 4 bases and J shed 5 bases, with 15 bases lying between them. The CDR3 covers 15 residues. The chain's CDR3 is CASSPPSHKRNTIYF. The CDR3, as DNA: TGTGCCAGCAGCCCTCCCTCCCACAAACGAAACACCATATATTTT.

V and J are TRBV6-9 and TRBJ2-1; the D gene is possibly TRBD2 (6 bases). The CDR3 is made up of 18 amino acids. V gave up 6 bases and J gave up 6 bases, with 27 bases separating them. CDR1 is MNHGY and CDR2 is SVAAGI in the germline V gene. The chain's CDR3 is CASRDPTTTRGTINEQFF. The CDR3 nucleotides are TGTGCCAGCAGAGATCCAACCACCACCCGGGGGACGATCAATGAGCAGTTCTTC.

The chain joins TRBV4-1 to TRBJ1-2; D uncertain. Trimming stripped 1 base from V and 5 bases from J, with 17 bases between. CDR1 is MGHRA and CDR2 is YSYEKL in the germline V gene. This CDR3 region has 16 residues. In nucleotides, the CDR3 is TGCGCCAGCAGCCAAGGTCAGCGAGGGAACTTATATGGCTACACCTTC. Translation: CASSQGQRGNLYGYTF.

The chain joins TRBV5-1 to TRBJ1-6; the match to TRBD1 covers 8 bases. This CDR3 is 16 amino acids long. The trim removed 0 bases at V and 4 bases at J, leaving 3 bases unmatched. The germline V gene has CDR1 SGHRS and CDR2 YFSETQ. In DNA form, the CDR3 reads TGCGCCAGCAGCTTGGGACAGGGGACTTATAATTCACCCCTCCACTTT. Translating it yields CASSLGQGTYNSPLHF.

The CDR3 reads CAWGEVREQYF. CDR3 sequence (DNA): TGTGCCTGGGGGGAGGTTCGCGAGCAGTACTTC. This chain uses TRBV30 with TRBJ2-7; possibly TRBD2 for D (6 bases). Germline lookup yields CDR1 GTSNPN and CDR2 SVGIG (reference sequence). Trimming stripped 5 bases from V and 6 bases from J, with 11 bases between. CDR3 size: 11 residues.

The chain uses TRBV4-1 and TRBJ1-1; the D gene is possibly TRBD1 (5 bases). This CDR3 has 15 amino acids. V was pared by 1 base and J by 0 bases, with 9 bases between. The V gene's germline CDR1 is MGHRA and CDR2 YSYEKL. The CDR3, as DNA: TGCGCCAGCAGCCAAGTACAGGTCATGAACACTGAAGCTTTCTTT. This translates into CASSQVQVMNTEAFF.

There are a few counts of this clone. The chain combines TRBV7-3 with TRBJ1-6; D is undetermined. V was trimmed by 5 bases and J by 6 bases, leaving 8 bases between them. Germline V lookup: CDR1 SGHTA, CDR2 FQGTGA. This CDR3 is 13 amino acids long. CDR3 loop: CASSQAVNSPLHF. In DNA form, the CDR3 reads TGTGCCAGCAGCCAAGCCGTTAATTCACCCCTCCACTTT.

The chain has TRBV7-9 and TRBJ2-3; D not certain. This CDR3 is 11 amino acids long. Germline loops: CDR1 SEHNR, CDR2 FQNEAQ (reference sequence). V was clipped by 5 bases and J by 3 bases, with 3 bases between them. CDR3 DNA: TGTGCCAGCAGCCAAACAGATACGCAGTATTTT. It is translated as CASSQTDTQYF.